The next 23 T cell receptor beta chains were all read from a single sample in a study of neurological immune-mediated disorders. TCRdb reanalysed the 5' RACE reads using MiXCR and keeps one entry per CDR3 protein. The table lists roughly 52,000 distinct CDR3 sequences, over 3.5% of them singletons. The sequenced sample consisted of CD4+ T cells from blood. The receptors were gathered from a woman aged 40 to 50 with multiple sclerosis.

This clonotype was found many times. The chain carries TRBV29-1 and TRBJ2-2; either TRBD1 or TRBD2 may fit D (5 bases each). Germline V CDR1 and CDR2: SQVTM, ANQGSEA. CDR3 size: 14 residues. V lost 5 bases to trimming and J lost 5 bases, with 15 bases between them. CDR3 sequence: CSVRGGWGTGELFF. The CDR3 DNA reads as TGCAGCGTTAGAGGAGGATGGGGGACCGGGGAGCTGTTTTTT.

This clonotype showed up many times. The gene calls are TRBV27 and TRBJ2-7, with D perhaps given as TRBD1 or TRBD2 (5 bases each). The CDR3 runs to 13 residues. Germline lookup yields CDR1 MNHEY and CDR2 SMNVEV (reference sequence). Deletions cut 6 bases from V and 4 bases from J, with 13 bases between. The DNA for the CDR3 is TGTGCCAGCAGGAGCTGGGGGTCGTACGAGCAGTACTTC. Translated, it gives CASRSWGSYEQYF.

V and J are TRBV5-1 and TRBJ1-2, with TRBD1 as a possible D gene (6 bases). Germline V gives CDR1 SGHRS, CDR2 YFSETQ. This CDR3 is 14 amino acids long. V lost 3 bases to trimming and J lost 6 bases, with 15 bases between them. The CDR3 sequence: CASSWGDRRDGYTF. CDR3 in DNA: TGCGCCAGCAGCTGGGGAGACAGGAGAGATGGCTACACCTTC.

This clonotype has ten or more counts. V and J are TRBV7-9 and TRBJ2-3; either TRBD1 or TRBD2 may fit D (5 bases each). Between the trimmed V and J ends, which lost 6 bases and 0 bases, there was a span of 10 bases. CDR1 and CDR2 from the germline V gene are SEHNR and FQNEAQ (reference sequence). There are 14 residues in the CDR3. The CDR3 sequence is CASRPGPSTDTQYF. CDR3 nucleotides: TGTGCCAGCAGGCCGGGACCGAGCACAGATACGCAGTATTTT.

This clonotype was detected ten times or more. CDR3 DNA sequence: TGCGCCAGCAGTGAGTCTCGGGTGGTTTCGTCTAGAACTGAAGCTTTCTTT. It specifies CASSESRVVSSRTEAFF. The rearrangement links TRBV10-1 to TRBJ1-1; D remains unclear. Trimming pared 0 bases from V and 5 bases from J, leaving 19 bases between. The CDR3 extends over 17 amino acids. From germline, CDR1 is WNHNN and CDR2 SYGVQD (reference sequence).

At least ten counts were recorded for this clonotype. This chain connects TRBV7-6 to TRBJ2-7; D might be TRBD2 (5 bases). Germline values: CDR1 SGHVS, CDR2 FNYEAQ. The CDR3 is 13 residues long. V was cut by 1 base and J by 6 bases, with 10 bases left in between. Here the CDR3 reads CASSLERALEQYF. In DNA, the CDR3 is TGTGCCAGCAGCTTAGAGAGGGCGCTCGAGCAGTACTTC.

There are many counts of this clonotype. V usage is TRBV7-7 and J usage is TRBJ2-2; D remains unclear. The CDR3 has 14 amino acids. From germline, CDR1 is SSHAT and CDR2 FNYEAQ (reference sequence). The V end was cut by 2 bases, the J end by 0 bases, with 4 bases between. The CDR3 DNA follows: TGTGCCAGCAGCTTAAATCCGAACACCGGGGAGCTGTTTTTT. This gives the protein CASSLNPNTGELFF.

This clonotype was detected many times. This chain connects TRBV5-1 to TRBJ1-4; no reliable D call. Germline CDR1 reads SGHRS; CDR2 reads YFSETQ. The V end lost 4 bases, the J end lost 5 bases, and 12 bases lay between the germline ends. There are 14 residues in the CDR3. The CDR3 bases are TGCGCCAGCAGCGCAGGCCTTTTAAATGAAAAACTGTTTTTT. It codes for CASSAGLLNEKLFF.

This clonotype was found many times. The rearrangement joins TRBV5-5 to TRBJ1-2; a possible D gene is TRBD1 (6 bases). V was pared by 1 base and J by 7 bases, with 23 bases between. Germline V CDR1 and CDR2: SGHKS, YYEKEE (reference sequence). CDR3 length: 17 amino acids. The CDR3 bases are TGTGCCAGCAGCTTGCTTGGCAGGGGCGACTCTCCTGGTGGCTACACCTTC. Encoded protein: CASSLLGRGDSPGGYTF.

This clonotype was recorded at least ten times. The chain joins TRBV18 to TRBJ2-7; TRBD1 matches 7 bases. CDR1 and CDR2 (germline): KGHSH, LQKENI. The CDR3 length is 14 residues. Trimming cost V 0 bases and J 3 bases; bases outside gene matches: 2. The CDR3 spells CASSPPGQLYEQYF. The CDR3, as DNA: TGTGCCAGCTCACCACCGGGACAGCTCTACGAGCAGTACTTC.

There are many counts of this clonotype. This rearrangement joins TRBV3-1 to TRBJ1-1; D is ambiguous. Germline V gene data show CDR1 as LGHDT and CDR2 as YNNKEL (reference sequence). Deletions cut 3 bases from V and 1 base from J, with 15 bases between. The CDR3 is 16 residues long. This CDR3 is CASSHAHGKGNTEAFF. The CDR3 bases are TGTGCCAGCAGCCATGCCCACGGTAAGGGGAACACTGAAGCTTTCTTT.

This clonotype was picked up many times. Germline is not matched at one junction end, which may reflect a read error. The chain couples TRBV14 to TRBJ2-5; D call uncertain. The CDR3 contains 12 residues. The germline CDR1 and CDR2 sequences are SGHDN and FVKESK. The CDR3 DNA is TGTGCCAGCAGCCAAGTCCAACAGACCCAGTACTTC. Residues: CASSQVQQTQYF.

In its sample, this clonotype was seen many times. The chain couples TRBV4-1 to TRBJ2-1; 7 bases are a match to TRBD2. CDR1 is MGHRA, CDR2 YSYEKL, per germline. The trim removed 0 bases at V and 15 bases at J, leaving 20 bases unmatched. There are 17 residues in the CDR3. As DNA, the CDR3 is TGCGCCAGCAGCCAAGAGAGAGGCAGGAGCGGGGCTCTCAACGCGTTCTTC. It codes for CASSQERGRSGALNAFF.

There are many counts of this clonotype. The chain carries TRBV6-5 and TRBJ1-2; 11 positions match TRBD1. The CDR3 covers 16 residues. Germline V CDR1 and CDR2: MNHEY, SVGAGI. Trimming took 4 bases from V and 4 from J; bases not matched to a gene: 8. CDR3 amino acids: CASSFLRTGGGYGYTF. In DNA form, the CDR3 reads TGTGCCAGCAGTTTTCTACGGACAGGGGGCGGCTATGGCTACACCTTC.

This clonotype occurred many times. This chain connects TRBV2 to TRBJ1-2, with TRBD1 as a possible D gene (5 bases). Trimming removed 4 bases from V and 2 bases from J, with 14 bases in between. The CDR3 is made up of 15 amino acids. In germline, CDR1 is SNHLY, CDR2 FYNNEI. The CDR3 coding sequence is TGTGCCAGCAGTGTATTGACAGCCACCAACTATGGCTACACCTTC. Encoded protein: CASSVLTATNYGYTF.

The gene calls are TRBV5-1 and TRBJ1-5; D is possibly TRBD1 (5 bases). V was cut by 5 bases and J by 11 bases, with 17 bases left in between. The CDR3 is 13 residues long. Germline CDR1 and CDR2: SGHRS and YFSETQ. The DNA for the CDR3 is TGCGCCAGCAGTCGAGCGGGGGGAGAGACCCAGCATTTT. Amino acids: CASSRAGGETQHF.

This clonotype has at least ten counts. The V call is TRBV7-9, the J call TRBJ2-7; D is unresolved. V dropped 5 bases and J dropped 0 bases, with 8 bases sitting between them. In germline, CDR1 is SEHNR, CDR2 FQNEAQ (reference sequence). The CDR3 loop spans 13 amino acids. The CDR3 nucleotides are TGTGCCAGCAGCCCCTCCAGCTCCTACGAGCAGTACTTC. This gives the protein CASSPSSSYEQYF.

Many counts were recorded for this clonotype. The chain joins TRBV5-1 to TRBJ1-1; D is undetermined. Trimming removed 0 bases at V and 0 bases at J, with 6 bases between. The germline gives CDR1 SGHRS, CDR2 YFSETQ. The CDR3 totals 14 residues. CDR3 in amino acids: CASSLENLNTEAFF. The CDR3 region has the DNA TGCGCCAGCAGCTTGGAGAACTTGAACACTGAAGCTTTCTTT.

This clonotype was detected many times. CDR3 loop: CASSNRRGVFNEKLFF. DNA of the CDR3: TGCGCCAGCAGCAACAGGCGAGGGGTCTTTAATGAAAAACTGTTTTTT. The V gene is TRBV5-1, the J gene TRBJ1-4; TRBD1 is a possible D gene (5 bases). This CDR3 has 16 amino acids. Germline assignment: CDR1 SGHRS and CDR2 YFSETQ. V lost 4 bases and J lost 4, with 17 bases in between.

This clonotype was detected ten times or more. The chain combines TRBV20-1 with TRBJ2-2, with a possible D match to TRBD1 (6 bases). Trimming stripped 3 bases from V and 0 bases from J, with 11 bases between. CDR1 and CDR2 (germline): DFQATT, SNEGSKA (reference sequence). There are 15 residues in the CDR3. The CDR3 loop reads CSASLQGPNTGELFF. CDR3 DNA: TGCAGTGCTAGTCTACAGGGCCCGAACACCGGGGAGCTGTTTTTT.

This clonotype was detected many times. CDR3 protein: CSVELASAPYEQYF. For the CDR3, the DNA is TGCAGCGTTGAATTGGCTAGCGCACCCTACGAGCAGTACTTC. The rearrangement joins TRBV29-1 to TRBJ2-7, with TRBD2 as a possible D gene (6 bases). V lost 2 bases, J lost 2 bases, and 13 bases lay in between. The CDR3 sequence is 14 residues long. Germline CDR1 is SQVTM and CDR2 is ANQGSEA.

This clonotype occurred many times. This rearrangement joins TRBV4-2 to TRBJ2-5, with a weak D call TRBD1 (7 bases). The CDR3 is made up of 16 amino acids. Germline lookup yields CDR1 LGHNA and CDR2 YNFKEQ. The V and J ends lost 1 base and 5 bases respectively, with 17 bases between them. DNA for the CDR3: TGTGCCAGCAGCCAAGTCGGTGCAGGGGGGTTGGAGACCCAGTACTTC. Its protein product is CASSQVGAGGLETQYF.

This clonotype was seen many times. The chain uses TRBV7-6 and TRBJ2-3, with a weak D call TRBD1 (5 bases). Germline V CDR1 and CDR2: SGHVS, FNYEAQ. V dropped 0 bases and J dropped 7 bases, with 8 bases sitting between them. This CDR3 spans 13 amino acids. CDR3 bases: TGTGCCAGCAGCTTAGCGGGGCCAAATACGCAGTATTTT. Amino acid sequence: CASSLAGPNTQYF.